Each of the 25 T cell receptor beta chains below was sequenced from the same sample in a study of shared clonotypes between healthy human individuals. The table came from immunoSEQ multiplex PCR; TCRdb's copy has only in-frame clones and leaves some out. The sample includes about 2.4 million clones, approximately 94% of them seen just once. Sample: naive CD4+ T cells sorted from blood. Subset defined: CD45RA+ positively selected. Receptor source: a man aged 18 to 30 in good health.

V usage is TRBV30 and J usage is TRBJ1-5; a possible D gene is TRBD1 (5 bases). With 0 bases removed from V and 1 base from J, the gap between germline ends came to 16 bases. CDR3 length equals 17 residues. The germline CDR1 and CDR2 sequences are GTSNPN and SVGIG (reference sequence). As DNA, the CDR3 is TGTGCCTGGAGTGTAATGGGCAGGGACCGGAGCAATCAGCCCCAGCATTTT. Translating gives CAWSVMGRDRSNQPQHF.

V gene TRBV7-2 combines with J gene TRBJ2-2, with TRBD1 matching over 8 bases. The V and J ends lost 5 bases and 0 bases, in that order; junction bases with no gene match: 8. The germline V gene encodes CDR1 SGHTA and CDR2 FQGNSA. The CDR3 length is 17 residues. The CDR3 sequence: CASSRQGRRANTGELFF. In nucleotides, the CDR3 is TGTGCCAGCAGCAGACAGGGGCGTCGCGCGAACACCGGGGAGCTGTTTTTT.

The chain uses TRBV5-1 and TRBJ2-5; D is tentatively TRBD1 or TRBD2 (5 bases each). V lost 4 bases and J lost 2, with 12 bases in between. The germline V gene encodes CDR1 SGHRS and CDR2 YFSETQ. This CDR3 comprises 14 residues. CDR3: CASSPTGTQETQYF. CDR3 coding DNA: TGCGCCAGCAGCCCTACGGGGACGCAAGAGACCCAGTACTTC.

The J gene is TRBJ1-3, the V gene TRBV27, with 11 bases matching TRBD1. This CDR3 contains 16 residues. Germline loops: CDR1 MNHEY, CDR2 SMNVEV (reference sequence). Unmatched junction bases numbered 7, after V lost 9 bases and J lost 0 bases. CDR3 sequence: CARDFGTGGSGNTIYF. In nucleotides, the CDR3 is TGTGCCAGGGACTTCGGGACAGGGGGCTCTGGAAACACCATATATTTT.

The V and J genes are TRBV30 and TRBJ2-5; D may match TRBD1 or TRBD2 (5 bases each). The V end lost 4 bases, the J end lost 5 bases, and 14 bases lay between the germline ends. CDR3 size: 13 residues. Germline V lookup: CDR1 GTSNPN, CDR2 SVGIG (reference sequence). CDR3 residues: CAWTHGATETQYF. The CDR3 bases are TGTGCCTGGACCCACGGGGCGACGGAGACCCAGTACTTC. Complete variable domain (other parts from reference TRBV30 and TRBJ2-5): SQTIHQWPATLVQPVGSPLSLECTVEGTSNPNLYWYRQAAGRGLQLLFYSVGIGQISSEVPQNLSASRPQDRQFILSSKKLLLSDSGFYLCAWTHGATETQYFGPGTRLLVL.

Points on this clone: Other DNA sequences of this sample code for an identical CDR3. The chain is built from TRBV6-6 and TRBJ2-7; TRBD1 matches at 9 bases. This CDR3 is built from 15 residues. Germline CDR1 is MNHNY and CDR2 is SVGAGI (reference sequence). V was pared by 0 bases and J by 1 base, with 1 base of the junction left unmatched. In nucleotides, the CDR3 is TGTGCCAGCAGTTACTCTGGGACAGGGTCCTACGAGCAGTACTTC. It encodes CASSYSGTGSYEQYF.

In DNA, the CDR3 is TGTGCCAGTACCCATCTCCGGACAGGGGTCACCTCCGGCTATGGCTACACCTTC. Its protein is CASTHLRTGVTSGYGYTF. The chain has TRBV19 and TRBJ1-2; 9 positions agree with TRBD1. This CDR3 region has 18 residues. CDR1 and CDR2 (germline): LNHDA, SQIVND (reference sequence). The V and J ends lost 7 bases and 4 bases, in that order; junction bases with no gene match: 19.

V is TRBV7-6 and J is TRBJ2-7, with D possibly matching TRBD2 (6 bases). Germline V gene sequence: CDR1 SGHVS, CDR2 FNYEAQ. CDR3 length: 15 residues. Trimming left V 5 bases short and J 1 base short, with 15 bases between. The CDR3 nucleotides are TGTGCCAGCAGCCCCCTCGGAGGGGAATCCTACGAGCAGTACTTC. This codes for CASSPLGGESYEQYF.

V gene TRBV7-8 combines with J gene TRBJ2-7; no firm D call. Germline V CDR1 and CDR2: SGHVS, FQNEAQ. The CDR3 sequence is 12 residues long. Trimming shortened V by 5 bases and J by 7 bases, and 12 bases separated the two germline ends. The CDR3 DNA follows: TGTGCCAGCAGCACCGATCGAGGAGAGCAGTACTTC. Its translation: CASSTDRGEQYF.

The rearrangement links TRBV6-5 to TRBJ2-3; 7 bases fit TRBD2. V was clipped by 7 bases and J by 7 bases; unmatched bases: 11. The CDR3 is made up of 14 amino acids. CDR1 is MNHEY, CDR2 SVGAGI, per germline. In DNA, the CDR3 is TGTGCCAGCAAAATGGGCGGGAGTAAGAATACGCAGTATTTT. This encodes CASKMGGSKNTQYF.

This chain uses TRBV30 with TRBJ1-5; D is unclear. V dropped 0 bases and J dropped 2 bases, with 8 bases sitting between them. This CDR3 has 14 amino acids. CDR1 and CDR2 from the germline V gene are GTSNPN and SVGIG (reference sequence). The CDR3 sequence is CAWSVNGGNQPQHF. Here the CDR3 DNA reads TGTGCCTGGAGTGTAAATGGGGGCAATCAGCCCCAGCATTTT.

The chain couples TRBV5-5 to TRBJ2-3, with D possibly TRBD1 on 6 matching bases. This CDR3 comprises 14 residues. Trimming stripped 4 bases from V and 2 bases from J, with 11 bases between. Germline CDR1 SGHKS, CDR2 YYEKEE (reference sequence). For the CDR3, the DNA is TGTGCCAGCAGCCAACAGGGTTACACAGATACGCAGTATTTT. Amino acid sequence: CASSQQGYTDTQYF.

This rearrangement joins TRBV19 to TRBJ1-5, with no clear D. CDR3 size: 15 residues. V was cut by 1 base and J by 0 bases, with 7 bases left in between. Germline lookup yields CDR1 LNHDA and CDR2 SQIVND (reference sequence). CDR3 DNA: TGTGCCAGTAGTATAGGACATTATAGCAATCAGCCCCAGCATTTT. Its protein is CASSIGHYSNQPQHF.

This sequence joins TRBV14 and TRBJ2-1; 8 nucleotides align to TRBD1. The CDR3 covers 15 residues. After removal of 6 bases from V and 9 bases from J, the junction contained 13 bases not matched to a gene. The germline V gene encodes CDR1 SGHDN and CDR2 FVKESK. This CDR3 reads CASRQTAGGLGEQFF. CDR3 sequence (DNA): TGTGCCAGCAGGCAGACGGCAGGGGGCTTGGGTGAGCAGTTCTTC.

This chain joins TRBV27 and TRBJ1-1; D possibly corresponds to TRBD1 (5 bases). The V end lost 6 bases, the J end lost 1 base, and 24 bases lay between the germline ends. CDR1 and CDR2 from the germline V gene are MNHEY and SMNVEV (reference sequence). This CDR3 comprises 18 residues. This CDR3 is CASRKSKTPGPKNTEAFF. CDR3 nucleotide sequence: TGTGCCAGCAGGAAATCAAAGACGCCGGGACCTAAGAACACTGAAGCTTTCTTT.

Notes on this clone: Germline and junction disagree at one end, which may indicate a read error. The chain employs TRBV6-1 and TRBJ1-5; no reliable D call. Germline CDR1 MNHNS, CDR2 SASEGT. The CDR3 consists of 15 residues. Here the CDR3 DNA reads TGTGCCAGCAGTGAAGGGCAGAGTAGCAATCGGCCCCAGCATTTT. This gives the protein CASSEGQSSNRPQHF.

The chain uses TRBV10-3 and TRBJ1-4; 7 nucleotides align to TRBD1. The CDR3 length is 14 residues. The V segment lost 6 bases and the J segment 7 bases; nucleotides outside the gene matches: 8. CDR1 ENHRY and CDR2 SYGVKD come from the germline V gene. The CDR3 sequence: CAIRNDRAGEKLFF. The DNA of the CDR3 is TGTGCCATCAGGAACGACAGGGCGGGTGAAAAACTGTTTTTT.

The chain recombines TRBV2 with TRBJ2-5, with D perhaps TRBD2 (6 bases). CDR1 and CDR2 (germline): SNHLY, FYNNEI. V lost 4 bases and J lost 2, with 11 bases in between. The CDR3 covers 14 residues. The DNA for the CDR3 is TGTGCCAGCAGTGCAATGGCGGGACAAGAGACCCAGTACTTC. As protein: CASSAMAGQETQYF. Full variable domain (rest looked up from reference TRBV2 and TRBJ2-5): EPEVTQTPSHQVTQMGQEVILRCVPISNHLYFYWYRQILGQKVEFLVSFYNNEISEKSEIFDDQFSVERPDGSNFTLKIRSTKLEDSAMYFCASSAMAGQETQYFGPGTRLLVL.

CDR3 in amino acids: CASSSQGRGGRLNEQFF. Here the CDR3 DNA reads TGTGCCAGCAGTTCTCAGGGTAGGGGGGGTCGGCTGAATGAGCAGTTCTTC. V gene TRBV28 combines with J gene TRBJ2-1; possibly TRBD2 for D (7 bases). Germline V gives CDR1 MDHEN, CDR2 SYDVKM. This CDR3 contains 17 residues. With 4 bases removed from V and 7 bases from J, the gap between germline ends came to 23 bases.

This clone was observed a single time. The chain uses TRBV7-8 and TRBJ1-1; D gene uncertain. The CDR3 has 14 amino acids. The ends were cut back, 1 base at V and 0 bases at J, with 6 bases in the middle. CDR1 is SGHVS and CDR2 is FQNEAQ in the germline V gene. The CDR3 here is CASSLVSLNTEAFF. The CDR3 DNA follows: TGTGCCAGCAGCTTAGTGAGCTTGAACACTGAAGCTTTCTTT.

The chain links TRBV30 to TRBJ2-3; D is unclear. CDR1 is GTSNPN and CDR2 is SVGIG in the germline V gene (reference sequence). Trimming shortened V by 2 bases and J by 6 bases, and 9 bases separated the two germline ends. CDR3 length: 12 residues. CDR3 in DNA: TGTGCCTGGAGTAGGGCGTCCGATACGCAGTATTTT. Translation gives CAWSRASDTQYF.

This clone was seen more than once but under ten times. The V gene is TRBV30, the J gene TRBJ1-1; possibly TRBD1 for D (5 bases). The V end was cut by 3 bases, the J end by 6 bases, with 14 bases between. Per the germline V gene, CDR1 is GTSNPN and CDR2 is SVGIG (reference sequence). This CDR3 has 13 amino acids. This CDR3 reads CAWRAGRGAEAFF. In DNA form, the CDR3 reads TGTGCCTGGAGAGCAGGTCGGGGCGCTGAAGCTTTCTTT.

The rearrangement links TRBV19 to TRBJ1-2; TRBD1 matches at 8 bases. The CDR3 is 15 amino acids. CDR1 LNHDA and CDR2 SQIVND come from the germline V gene (reference sequence). J gave up 0 bases and V 3 bases, and 3 bases lay outside the gene matches. The CDR3 is CASSMTGVANYGYTF. CDR3 DNA: TGTGCCAGTAGTATGACAGGGGTGGCTAACTATGGCTACACCTTC.

As to this clone: Other DNA sequences in this sample translate to the same CDR3. The chain links TRBV28 to TRBJ1-1; 7 bases match TRBD1. The CDR3 contains 14 residues. Germline loops: CDR1 MDHEN, CDR2 SYDVKM. J was trimmed by 1 base and V by 3 bases; bases with no gene match: 2. DNA of the CDR3: TGTGCCAGCAGTTTTCAGGGGGGGAACACTGAAGCTTTCTTT. Translating gives CASSFQGGNTEAFF.

The J gene is TRBJ1-1, the V gene TRBV9, with a weak D call TRBD1 (5 bases). This CDR3 has 15 residues. Trimming stripped 0 bases from V and 1 base from J, with 10 bases between. In germline, CDR1 is SGDLS, CDR2 YYNGEE. Here the CDR3 reads CASSVDSGGNTEAFF. CDR3 bases: TGTGCCAGCAGCGTAGATTCCGGGGGGAACACTGAAGCTTTCTTT. The full variable domain, rest sourced from reference TRBV9 and TRBJ1-1, is DSGVTQTPKHLITATGQRVTLRCSPRSGDLSVYWYQQSLDQGLQFLIQYYNGEERAKGNILERFSAQQFPDLHSELNLSSLELGDSALYFCASSVDSGGNTEAFFGQGTRLTVV.